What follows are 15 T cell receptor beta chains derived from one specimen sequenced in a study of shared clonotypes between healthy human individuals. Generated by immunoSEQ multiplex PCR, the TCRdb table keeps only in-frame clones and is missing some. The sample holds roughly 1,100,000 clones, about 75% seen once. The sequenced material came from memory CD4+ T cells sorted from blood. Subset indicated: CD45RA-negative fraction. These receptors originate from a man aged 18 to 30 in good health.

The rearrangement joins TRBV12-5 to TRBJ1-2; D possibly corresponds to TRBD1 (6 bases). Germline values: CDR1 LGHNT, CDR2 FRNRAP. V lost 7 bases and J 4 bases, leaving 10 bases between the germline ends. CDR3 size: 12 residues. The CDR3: CASALDSYGYTF. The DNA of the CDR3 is TGTGCTAGTGCCTTGGACAGCTATGGCTACACCTTC. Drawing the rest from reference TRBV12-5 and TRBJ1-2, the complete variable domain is DARVTQTPRHKVTEMGQEVTMRCQPILGHNTVFWYRQTMMQGLELLAYFRNRAPLDDSGMPKDRFSAEMPDATLATLKIQPSEPRDSAVYFCASALDSYGYTFGSGTRLTVV.

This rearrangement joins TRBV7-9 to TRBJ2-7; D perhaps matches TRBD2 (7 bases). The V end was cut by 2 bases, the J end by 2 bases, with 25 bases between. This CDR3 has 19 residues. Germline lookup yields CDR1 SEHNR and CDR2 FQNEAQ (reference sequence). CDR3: CASSLIGYLGGTFPYEQYF. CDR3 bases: TGTGCCAGCAGCTTAATTGGGTATCTCGGGGGGACATTCCCCTACGAGCAGTACTTC.

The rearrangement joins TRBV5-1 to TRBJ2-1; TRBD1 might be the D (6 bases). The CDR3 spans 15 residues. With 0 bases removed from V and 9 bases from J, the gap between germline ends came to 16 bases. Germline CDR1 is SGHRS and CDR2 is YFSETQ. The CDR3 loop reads CASSLDSVRGREQFF. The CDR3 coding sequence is TGCGCCAGCAGCTTGGACTCGGTCAGGGGTCGTGAGCAGTTCTTC.

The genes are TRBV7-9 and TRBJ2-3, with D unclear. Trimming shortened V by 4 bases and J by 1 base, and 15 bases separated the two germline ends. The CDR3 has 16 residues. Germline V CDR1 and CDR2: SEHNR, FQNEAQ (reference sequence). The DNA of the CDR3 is TGTGCCAGCAGCTCAGACTGGGCTTCGGGCACAGATACGCAGTATTTT. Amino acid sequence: CASSSDWASGTDTQYF. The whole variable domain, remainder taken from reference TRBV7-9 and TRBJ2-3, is DTGVSQNPRHKITKRGQNVTFRCDPISEHNRLYWYRQTLGQGPEFLTYFQNEAQLEKSRLLSDRFSAERPKGSFSTLEIQRTEQGDSAMYLCASSSDWASGTDTQYFGPGTRLTVL.

CDR3 sequence: CATYRTSGIYEQYF. The CDR3 DNA reads as TGTGCCACTTATAGGACTAGCGGGATATACGAGCAGTACTTC. The rearrangement links TRBV28 to TRBJ2-7; 12 bases are a match to TRBD2. J gave up 4 bases and V 10 bases, and 8 bases lay outside the gene matches. The CDR3 has 14 residues. CDR1 and CDR2 (germline): MDHEN, SYDVKM.

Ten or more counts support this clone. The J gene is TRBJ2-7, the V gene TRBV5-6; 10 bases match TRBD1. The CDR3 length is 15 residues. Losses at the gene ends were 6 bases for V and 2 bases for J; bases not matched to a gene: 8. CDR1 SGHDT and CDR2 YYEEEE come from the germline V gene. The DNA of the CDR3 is TGTGCCAGCAAACTCTCGGGGACAGGGGCCTACGAGCAGTACTTC. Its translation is CASKLSGTGAYEQYF.

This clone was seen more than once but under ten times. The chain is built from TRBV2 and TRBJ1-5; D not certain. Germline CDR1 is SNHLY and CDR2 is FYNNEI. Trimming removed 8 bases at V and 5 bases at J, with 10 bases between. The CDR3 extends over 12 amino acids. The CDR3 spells CASANRYQPQHF. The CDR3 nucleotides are TGTGCCAGCGCGAACCGTTATCAGCCCCAGCATTTT.

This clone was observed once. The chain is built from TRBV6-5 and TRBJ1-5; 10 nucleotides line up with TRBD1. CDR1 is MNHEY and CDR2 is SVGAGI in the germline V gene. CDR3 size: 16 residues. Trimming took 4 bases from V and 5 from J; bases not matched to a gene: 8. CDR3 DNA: TGTGCCAGCAGTTTACTCAGGGGGACAGGGGATCAGCCCCAGCATTTT. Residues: CASSLLRGTGDQPQHF.

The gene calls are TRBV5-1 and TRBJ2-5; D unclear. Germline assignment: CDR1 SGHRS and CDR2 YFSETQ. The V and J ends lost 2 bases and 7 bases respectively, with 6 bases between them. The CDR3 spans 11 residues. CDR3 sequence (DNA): TGCGCCAGCAGCTTTGAAGCGACCCAGTACTTC. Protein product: CASSFEATQYF.

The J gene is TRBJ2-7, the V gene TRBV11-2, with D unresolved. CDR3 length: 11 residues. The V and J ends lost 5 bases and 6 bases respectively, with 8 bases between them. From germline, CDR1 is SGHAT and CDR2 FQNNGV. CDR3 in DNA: TGTGCCAGCAGCCCTTATGGCGAGCAGTACTTC. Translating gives CASSPYGEQYF.

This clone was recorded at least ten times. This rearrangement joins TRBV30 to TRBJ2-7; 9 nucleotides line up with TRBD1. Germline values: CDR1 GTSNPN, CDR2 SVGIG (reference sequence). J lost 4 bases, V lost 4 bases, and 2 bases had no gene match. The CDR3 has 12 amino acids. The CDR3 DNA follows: TGTGCCTGGAACAGGGGGCTGTACGAGCAGTACTTC. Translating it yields CAWNRGLYEQYF.

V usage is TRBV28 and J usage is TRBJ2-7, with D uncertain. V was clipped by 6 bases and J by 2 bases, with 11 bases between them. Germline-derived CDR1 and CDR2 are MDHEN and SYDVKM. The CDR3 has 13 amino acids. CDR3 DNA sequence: TGTGCCAGCAGCTCTATAGAGGCCTACGAGCAGTACTTC. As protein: CASSSIEAYEQYF. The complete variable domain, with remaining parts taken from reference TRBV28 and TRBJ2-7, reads DVKVTQSSRYLVKRTGEKVFLECVQDMDHENMFWYRQDPGLGLRLIYFSYDVKMKEKGDIPEGYSVSREKKERFSLILESASTNQTSMYLCASSSIEAYEQYFGPGTRLTVT.

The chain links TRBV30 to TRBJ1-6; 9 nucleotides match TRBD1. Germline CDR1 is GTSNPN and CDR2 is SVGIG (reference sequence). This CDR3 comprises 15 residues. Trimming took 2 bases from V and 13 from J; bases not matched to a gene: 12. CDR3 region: CAWSLPGQGLKPLHF. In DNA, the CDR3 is TGTGCCTGGAGTCTCCCCGGACAGGGGTTGAAGCCCCTCCACTTT.

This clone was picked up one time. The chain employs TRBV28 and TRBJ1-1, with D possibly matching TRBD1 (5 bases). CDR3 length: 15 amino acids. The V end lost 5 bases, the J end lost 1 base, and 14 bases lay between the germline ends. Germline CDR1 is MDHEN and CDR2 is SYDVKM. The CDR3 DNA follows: TGTGCCAGCAGTGTGGGGGGTTCCTGGAACACTGAAGCTTTCTTT. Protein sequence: CASSVGGSWNTEAFF.

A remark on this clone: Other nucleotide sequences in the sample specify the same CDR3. CDR3 DNA sequence: TGCAGCGTTGCAGCAGGGGGGACTGAAGCTTTCTTT. This sequence encodes CSVAAGGTEAFF. J is TRBJ1-1 and V is TRBV29-1, with 7 bases identical to TRBD1. After removal of 4 bases from V and 5 bases from J, the junction contained 4 bases not matched to a gene. From germline, CDR1 is SQVTM and CDR2 ANQGSEA. This CDR3 has 12 amino acids.